This T cell receptor beta chain derives from a study of spatial heterogeneity in lung cancer. Using its own MiXCR run on the 5' RACE reads, TCRdb lists one record per CDR3 protein. The sample includes fewer than 20,000 distinct CDR3 sequences, approximately 6.3% of them seen just once. The time point is: sample taken at primary tumor resection. Samples were obtained from some 70 donors, all untreated early-stage non-small cell lung cancer patients. The study sequenced unsorted whole RNA from tumor, nontumor lung or frozen PBMC. CDR1 and CDR2 from the germline V gene are SGHRS and YFSETQ. The CDR3 consists of 15 residues. Losses at the gene ends were 5 bases for V and 3 bases for J; bases not matched to a gene: 5. By sample share, this clonotype is medium-sized. Antigen unknown. Overall study results and limits: There was tracking of ubiquitous and regional nonsynonymous mutations by the respective counts of ubiquitous and regional expanded TCRs. Within tumors, counts of expanded alpha and beta TCRs tracked tumor mutation counts.

V is TRBV5-1 and J is TRBJ2-2; 9 nucleotides agree with TRBD1. This sample comprised lung tumor tissue, obtained at surgery. The clonotype was recovered from a female donor with early-stage non-small cell lung cancer. This CDR3 is CASRRDRVDTGELFF. CDR3 DNA: TGCGCCAGCAGACGGGACAGGGTCGACACCGGGGAGCTGTTTTTT.